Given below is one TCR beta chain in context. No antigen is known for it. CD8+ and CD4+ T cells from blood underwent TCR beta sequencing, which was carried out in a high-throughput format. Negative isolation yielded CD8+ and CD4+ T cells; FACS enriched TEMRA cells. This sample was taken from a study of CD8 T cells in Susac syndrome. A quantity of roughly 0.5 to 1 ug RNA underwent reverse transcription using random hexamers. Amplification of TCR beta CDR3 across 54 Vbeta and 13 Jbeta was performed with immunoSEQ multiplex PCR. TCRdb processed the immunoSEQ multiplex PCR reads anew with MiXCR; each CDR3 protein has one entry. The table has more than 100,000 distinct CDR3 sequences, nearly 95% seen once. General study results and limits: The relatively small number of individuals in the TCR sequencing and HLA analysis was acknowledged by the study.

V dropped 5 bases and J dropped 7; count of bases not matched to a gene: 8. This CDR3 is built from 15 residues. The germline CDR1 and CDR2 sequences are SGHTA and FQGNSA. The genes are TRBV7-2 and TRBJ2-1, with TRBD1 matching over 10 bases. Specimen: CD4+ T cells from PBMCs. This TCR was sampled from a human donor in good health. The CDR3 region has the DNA TGTGCCAGCAGCCGACAGGGGGCTACTACAAATGAGCAGTTCTTC. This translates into CASSRQGATTNEQFF.